The 28 T cell receptor beta chains in this list originate from one sample, sequenced in a study of cytomegalovirus exposure and HLA in healthy donors. The PCR was carried out with 60 Vbeta primers and 13 Jbeta primers. TCRdb's copy holds only in-frame clones and misses some; the assay was immunoSEQ multiplex PCR. Here the sample spans some 180,000 clones, about 12% being singletons. The source material was PBMCs. The receptor source for this set is a man aged 45 to 65 in good health and CMV-seropositive.

The chain couples TRBV19 to TRBJ1-2; tentative D call: TRBD1 (5 bases). Germline CDR1 reads LNHDA; CDR2 reads SQIVND (reference sequence). V was clipped by 4 bases and J by 2 bases, with 8 bases between them. The CDR3 spans 13 residues. CDR3 loop: CASSTGRNYGYTF. The DNA of the CDR3 is TGTGCCAGTAGTACAGGGCGGAACTATGGCTACACCTTC.

The chain has TRBV2 and TRBJ1-6, with 10 bases identical to TRBD1. Germline CDR1 reads SNHLY; CDR2 reads FYNNEI. The CDR3 covers 17 residues. The junction had 8 bases not matched to a gene; V was cut back by 7 bases and J by 2 bases. The CDR3 nucleotides read TGTGCCAGCATCCTAAGGGGACAGGGGACCTATAATTCACCCCTCCACTTT. It codes for CASILRGQGTYNSPLHF.

J is TRBJ2-1 and V is TRBV5-6; 7 bases align to TRBD2. The CDR3 is made up of 12 amino acids. The V segment lost 4 bases and the J segment 10 bases; nucleotides outside the gene matches: 5. The germline gives CDR1 SGHDT, CDR2 YYEEEE. DNA of the CDR3: TGTGCCAGCAGCCAGACTAGCTGGGAGCAGTTCTTC. Protein product: CASSQTSWEQFF. The full variable domain, rest sourced from reference TRBV5-6 and TRBJ2-1, is DAGVTQSPTHLIKTRGQQVTLRCSPKSGHDTVSWYQQALGQGPQFIFQYYEEEERQRGNFPDRFSGHQFPNYSSELNVNALLLGDSALYLCASSQTSWEQFFGPGTRLTVL.

The rearrangement joins TRBV6-5 to TRBJ2-5; 8 nucleotides match TRBD1. The CDR3 extends over 15 amino acids. Looked up from germline, CDR1 is MNHEY and CDR2 is SVGAGI. V lost 4 bases to trimming and J lost 1 base; unmatched junction nucleotides: 5. CDR3: CASSSLTGAQETQYF. The CDR3 coding sequence is TGTGCCAGCAGTTCGTTGACAGGGGCCCAAGAGACCCAGTACTTC.

The chain employs TRBV9 and TRBJ1-6, with 7 bases lining up with TRBD1. This CDR3 region has 15 residues. CDR1 SGDLS and CDR2 YYNGEE come from the germline V gene. V lost 0 bases and J lost 10; bases outside the gene matches: 7. The DNA of the CDR3 is TGTGCCAGCAGCGTAGAAGACAGGGAAGGGTCACCCCTCCACTTT. Translated, it gives CASSVEDREGSPLHF.

This clone was counted between two and nine times. In DNA form, the CDR3 reads TGTGCCAGTCGATATGGGACAGGGGAGCGAAAACTGTTTTTT. It codes for CASRYGTGERKLFF. V gene TRBV25-1 combines with J gene TRBJ1-4; 10 bases fit TRBD1. Trimming removed 9 bases from V and 10 bases from J; junction bases left unmatched: 11. This CDR3 contains 14 residues. Germline V gene lookup returns CDR1 MGHDK and CDR2 SYGVNS.

This clone occurred a few times. V and J are TRBV15 and TRBJ1-5; perhaps TRBD1 as D (5 bases). V shed 4 bases and J shed 5 bases, with 21 bases lying between them. The V gene's germline CDR1 is LNHNV and CDR2 YYDKDF (reference sequence). The CDR3 is 17 amino acids. As DNA, the CDR3 is TGTGCCACCAGCAACTTCGGGACGACTCGGAGGGATCAGCCCCAGCATTTT. It codes for CATSNFGTTRRDQPQHF.

This clone has a handful of counts. This chain connects TRBV11-2 to TRBJ2-7; 9 bases agree with TRBD2. Looked up from germline, CDR1 is SGHAT and CDR2 is FQNNGV. J gave up 3 bases and V 5 bases, and 14 bases lay outside the gene matches. The CDR3 loop spans 17 amino acids. The CDR3 sequence is CASSRTVGGGALYEQYF. The CDR3 DNA sequence: TGTGCCAGCAGCCGAACGGTGGGCGGGGGGGCCCTCTACGAGCAGTACTTC.

This chain joins TRBV9 and TRBJ2-1, with 9 bases lining up with TRBD1. Looked up from germline, CDR1 is SGDLS and CDR2 is YYNGEE. This CDR3 spans 15 amino acids. V dropped 2 bases and J dropped 8; count of bases not matched to a gene: 8. The CDR3 DNA is TGTGCCAGCAGCGTCCAAGGGGACAGGGTCCATGAGCAGTTCTTC. Translation gives CASSVQGDRVHEQFF.

The rearrangement links TRBV5-6 to TRBJ2-7, with 10 bases aligning to TRBD2. V lost 0 bases, J lost 1 base, and 4 bases stayed unmatched. CDR3 length: 16 amino acids. CDR1 SGHDT and CDR2 YYEEEE come from the germline V gene. The CDR3 sequence is CASSLAGTSESYEQYV. CDR3 coding DNA: TGTGCCAGCAGCTTGGCCGGGACTAGCGAATCCTACGAGCAGTACGTC.

The gene calls are TRBV19 and TRBJ2-2, with 8 bases fitting TRBD2. The germline V gene has CDR1 LNHDA and CDR2 SQIVND (reference sequence). The length of the CDR3 is 17 residues. V dropped 1 base and J dropped 1; count of bases not matched to a gene: 5. Here the CDR3 reads CASSIGGSGMNTGELFF. The CDR3 DNA is TGTGCCAGTAGTATAGGGGGTAGCGGGATGAACACCGGGGAGCTGTTTTTT.

This chain links TRBV2 with TRBJ1-2; D not resolved. This CDR3 has 13 amino acids. Trimming took 8 bases from V and 3 from J, leaving 13 bases between them. Germline CDR1 is SNHLY and CDR2 is FYNNEI. The CDR3 DNA sequence: TGTGCCAGCGGATTAGGCCAGGACTATGGCTACACCTTC. It translates to CASGLGQDYGYTF.

This clone occurred a few times. The chain has TRBV28 and TRBJ2-1; the D gene is possibly TRBD2 (7 bases). This CDR3 region has 14 residues. From germline, CDR1 is MDHEN and CDR2 SYDVKM. The ends were cut back, 3 bases at V and 7 bases at J, with 13 bases in the middle. The CDR3 loop reads CASSLGGAWNEQFF. Here the CDR3 DNA reads TGTGCCAGCAGTTTGGGGGGGGCGTGGAATGAGCAGTTCTTC.

This clone was seen a few times. The V call is TRBV9, the J call TRBJ2-5; possibly TRBD1 for D (6 bases). The CDR3 is 15 amino acids. CDR1 is SGDLS and CDR2 is YYNGEE in the germline V gene. The V end lost 3 bases, the J end lost 0 bases, and 12 bases lay between the germline ends. The CDR3 DNA sequence: TGTGCCAGCAGCGGGCTCACAGGGTACCAAGAGACCCAGTACTTC. Its protein is CASSGLTGYQETQYF.

This clone came up a few times. The chain combines TRBV11-2 with TRBJ2-7; 9 nucleotides align to TRBD1. V trimming: 5 bases; J trimming: 3 bases; junction bases outside the gene matches: 5. The V gene's germline CDR1 is SGHAT and CDR2 FQNNGV. This CDR3 has 14 residues. CDR3 loop: CASSAGTGYYEQYF. CDR3 sequence (DNA): TGTGCCAGCAGCGCCGGGACAGGGTACTACGAGCAGTACTTC.

There are a few counts of this clone. The CDR3 loop reads CASSILGQGIAKNIQYF. The CDR3, as DNA: TGTGCCAGTAGTATCTTGGGGCAGGGGATAGCCAAAAACATTCAGTACTTC. The chain links TRBV19 to TRBJ2-4, with D perhaps matching TRBD1 (6 bases). The germline V gene encodes CDR1 LNHDA and CDR2 SQIVND (reference sequence). Trimming shortened V by 3 bases and J by 0 bases, and 15 bases separated the two germline ends. This CDR3 spans 17 amino acids.

This clone was observed a handful of times. The chain links TRBV7-2 to TRBJ1-2; 9 bases agree with TRBD1. The CDR3 is 13 residues long. J was trimmed by 7 bases and V by 7 bases; bases with no gene match: 7. Germline values: CDR1 SGHTA, CDR2 FQGNSA. The CDR3 nucleotides read TGTGCCAGCATTAGGGGACAGGGCGGTGGCTACACCTTC. This codes for CASIRGQGGGYTF.

J is TRBJ2-1 and V is TRBV7-7; TRBD2 aligns across 11 bases. From germline, CDR1 is SSHAT and CDR2 FNYEAQ (reference sequence). The CDR3 runs to 13 residues. With 2 bases clipped from V and 15 bases from J, the junction kept 6 bases outside the gene matches. In DNA, the CDR3 is TGTGCCAGCAGCTTACAACTAGCGGGGGCCCTGTTCTTC. Its protein product is CASSLQLAGALFF.

CDR3 sequence reads: CASSPMVGAAEAFF. The CDR3 DNA reads as TGCGCCAGCAGCCCCATGGTGGGGGCAGCCGAAGCTTTCTTT. This sequence joins TRBV4-3 and TRBJ1-1, with D possibly matching TRBD1 (6 bases). V lost 4 bases and J lost 8, with 17 bases in between. Looked up from germline, CDR1 is LGHNA and CDR2 is YSLEER. The CDR3 length is 14 residues.

This chain links TRBV11-3 with TRBJ2-1; 10 bases line up with TRBD1. Germline V gene data show CDR1 as SGHNT and CDR2 as YENEEA. The V and J ends lost 4 bases and 6 bases, in that order; junction bases with no gene match: 12. The CDR3 totals 17 residues. The CDR3 reads CASSSASGQGISNEQFF. CDR3 sequence (DNA): TGTGCCAGCAGCTCTGCCTCGGGACAGGGGATTAGCAATGAGCAGTTCTTC.

This clone turned up a few times. V and J are TRBV6-8 and TRBJ2-4; D might be TRBD1 (5 bases). Trimming cost V 9 bases and J 5 bases, with 14 bases left between them. CDR1 and CDR2 (germline): MNHGY, SAAAGT. CDR3 size: 13 residues. In nucleotides, the CDR3 is TGTGCCAGGACGTCGGACAAGGAAAACATTCAGTACTTC. This gives the protein CARTSDKENIQYF.

This clone was seen only a few times. The V call is TRBV9, the J call TRBJ2-5, with TRBD2 matching over 7 bases. From germline, CDR1 is SGDLS and CDR2 YYNGEE. This CDR3 has 14 residues. V shed 0 bases and J 5 bases; nucleotides not matched to a gene: 4. This CDR3 reads CASSVEAGRETQYF. CDR3 sequence (DNA): TGTGCCAGCAGCGTAGAAGCGGGGAGGGAGACCCAGTACTTC.

This clone was seen a few times. The gene calls are TRBV28 and TRBJ1-5, with D uncertain. The V gene lost 8 bases and the J gene lost 0 bases, with 23 bases spanning the gap. The CDR3 sequence is 18 residues long. Per the germline V gene, CDR1 is MDHEN and CDR2 is SYDVKM. The CDR3 region is CASRLRTSSYYSNQPQHF. For the CDR3, the DNA is TGTGCCAGCCGCCTCAGGACTTCGTCTTACTATAGCAATCAGCCCCAGCATTTT.

This clone turned up a few times. The rearrangement uses TRBV5-3 and TRBJ2-1; TRBD2 is a possible D gene (6 bases). TRBV5-3 is recorded as an ORF, its role being uncertain. The CDR3 length is 15 residues. The V and J ends lost 3 bases and 7 bases respectively, with 17 bases between them. DNA for the CDR3: TGTGCCAGAAGCTCGCCGCGGGGCCTAGTAAATGAGCAGTTCTTC. It encodes CARSSPRGLVNEQFF.

In this sample, this clone turned up a few times. The rearrangement links TRBV7-2 to TRBJ1-2; D remains unclear. The CDR3 has 12 residues. V was shortened by 6 bases and J by 8 bases, with 13 bases between the two germline ends. CDR1 is SGHTA and CDR2 is FQGNSA in the germline V gene. This CDR3 reads CASSPRRDGYTF. CDR3 coding DNA: TGTGCCAGCAGTCCTAGAAGAGACGGCTACACCTTC.

This clone has only a few counts. The V and J genes are TRBV19 and TRBJ2-1; weak D call: TRBD1 (5 bases). Germline CDR1 is LNHDA and CDR2 is SQIVND (reference sequence). The CDR3 runs 12 residues. V was pared by 4 bases and J by 10 bases, with 11 bases between. CDR3: CASSTTEREQFF. The CDR3 bases are TGTGCCAGTAGTACGACAGAAAGAGAGCAGTTCTTC.

V gene TRBV6-1 combines with J gene TRBJ2-5; 8 nucleotides line up with TRBD2. This CDR3 comprises 15 residues. CDR1 and CDR2 from the germline V gene are MNHNS and SASEGT. The junction had 11 bases not matched to a gene; V was cut back by 4 bases and J by 7 bases. CDR3 residues: CASSGGSGVPGTQYF. The CDR3 DNA follows: TGTGCCAGCAGTGGGGGTAGCGGGGTCCCCGGGACCCAGTACTTC.

The chain carries TRBV27 and TRBJ2-5; D unclear. The CDR3 sequence is 12 residues long. Germline V lookup: CDR1 MNHEY, CDR2 SMNVEV (reference sequence). Trimming shortened V by 7 bases and J by 7 bases, and 13 bases separated the two germline ends. The CDR3 DNA is TGTGCCAGCACGGCATTAACGGGGACCCAGTACTTC. It is translated as CASTALTGTQYF.